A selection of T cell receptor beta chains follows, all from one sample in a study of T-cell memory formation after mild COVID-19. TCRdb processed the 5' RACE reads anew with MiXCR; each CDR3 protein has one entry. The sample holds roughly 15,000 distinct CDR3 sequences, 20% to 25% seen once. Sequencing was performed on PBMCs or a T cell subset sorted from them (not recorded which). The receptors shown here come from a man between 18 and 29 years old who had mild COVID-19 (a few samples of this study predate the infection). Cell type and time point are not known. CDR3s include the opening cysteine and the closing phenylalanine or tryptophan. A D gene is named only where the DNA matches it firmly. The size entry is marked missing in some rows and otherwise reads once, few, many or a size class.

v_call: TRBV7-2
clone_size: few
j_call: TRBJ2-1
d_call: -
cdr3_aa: CASSGRHNEQFF
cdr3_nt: TGTGCCAGCAGTGGACGGCACAATGAGCAGTTCTTC

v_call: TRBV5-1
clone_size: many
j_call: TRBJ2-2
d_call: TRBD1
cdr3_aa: CASSFLTGVNTGELFF
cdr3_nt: TGCGCCAGCAGCTTTCTGACAGGGGTAAACACCGGGGAGCTGTTTTTT

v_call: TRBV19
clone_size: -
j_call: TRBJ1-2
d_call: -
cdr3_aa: CASSSQGRRGYTF
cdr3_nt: TGTGCCAGTAGTAGCCAGGGAAGACGAGGCTACACCTTC

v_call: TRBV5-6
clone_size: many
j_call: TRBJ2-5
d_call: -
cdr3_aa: CASTRGTAQETQYF
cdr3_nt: TGTGCCAGCACTCGGGGGACAGCTCAAGAGACCCAGTACTTC

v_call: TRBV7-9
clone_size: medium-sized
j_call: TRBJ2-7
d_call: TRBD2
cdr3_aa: CASSPTGGAAYEQYF
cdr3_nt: TGTGCCAGCAGCCCTACCGGGGGGGCCGCCTACGAGCAGTACTTC

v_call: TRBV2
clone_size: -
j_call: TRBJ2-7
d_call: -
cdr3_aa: CASTETYEQYF
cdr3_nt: TGTGCCAGCACAGAGACCTACGAGCAGTACTTC

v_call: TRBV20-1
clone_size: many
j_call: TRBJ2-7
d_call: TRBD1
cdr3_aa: CSAPRVGSRGLNEQYF
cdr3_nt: TGCAGTGCTCCAAGGGTCGGTAGCAGGGGGCTGAACGAGCAGTACTTC

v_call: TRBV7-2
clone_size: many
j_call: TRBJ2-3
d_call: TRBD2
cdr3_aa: CASSPRTSGDTDTQYF
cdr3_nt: TGTGCCAGCAGCCCACGGACTAGCGGGGACACAGATACGCAGTATTTT

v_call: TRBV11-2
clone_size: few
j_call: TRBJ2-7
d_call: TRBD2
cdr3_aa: CASSLGTSGRAVHEQYF
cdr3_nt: TGTGCCAGCAGCTTAGGGACTAGCGGGAGGGCCGTCCACGAGCAGTACTTC

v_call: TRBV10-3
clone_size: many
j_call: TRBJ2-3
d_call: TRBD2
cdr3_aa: CAIGSNVGLAGATPLDTQYF
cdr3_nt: TGTGCCATCGGGTCCAACGTGGGGCTAGCGGGGGCCACTCCTCTCGATACGCAGTATTTT

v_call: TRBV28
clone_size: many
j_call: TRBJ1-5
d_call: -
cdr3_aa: CASTNTEYSNQPQHF
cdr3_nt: TGTGCCAGCACCAACACGGAGTATAGCAATCAGCCCCAGCATTTT

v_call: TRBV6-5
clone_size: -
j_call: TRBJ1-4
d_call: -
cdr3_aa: CASSWTATNEKLFF
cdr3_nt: TGTGCCAGCAGTTGGACAGCAACTAATGAAAAACTGTTTTTT

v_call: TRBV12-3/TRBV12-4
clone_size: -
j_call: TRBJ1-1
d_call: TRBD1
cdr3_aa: CASRRGLSTEAFF
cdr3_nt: TGTGCCAGCAGAAGGGGGCTGAGCACTGAAGCTTTCTTT

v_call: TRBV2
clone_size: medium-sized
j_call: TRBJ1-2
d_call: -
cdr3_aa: CASEGNNYGYTF
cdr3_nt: TGTGCCAGCGAGGGGAATAACTATGGCTACACCTTC

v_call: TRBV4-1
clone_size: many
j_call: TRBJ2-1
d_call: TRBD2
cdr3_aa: CASSRLRLAGGKQFF
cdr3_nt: TGCGCCAGCAGCCGCCTACGACTAGCGGGGGGAAAGCAGTTCTTC

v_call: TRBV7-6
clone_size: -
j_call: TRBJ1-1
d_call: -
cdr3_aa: CASSLVQWGGQNTEAFF
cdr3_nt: TGTGCCAGCAGCTTAGTTCAGTGGGGAGGCCAGAACACTGAAGCTTTCTTT

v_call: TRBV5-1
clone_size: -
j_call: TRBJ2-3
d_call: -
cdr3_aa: CASSLHLEGITDTQYF
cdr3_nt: TGCGCCAGCAGCTTACATCTCGAGGGGATAACAGATACGCAGTATTTT

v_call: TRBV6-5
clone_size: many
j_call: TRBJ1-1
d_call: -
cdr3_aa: CASSYSISLDAGAFF
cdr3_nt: TGTGCCAGCAGTTACTCGATTTCCCTTGATGCCGGAGCTTTCTTT

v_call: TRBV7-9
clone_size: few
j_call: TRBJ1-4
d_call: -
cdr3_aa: CASSSHQETMKKTGEKLFF
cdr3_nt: TGTGCCAGCAGCTCACACCAAGAGACGATGAAAAAAACGGGTGAAAAACTGTTTTTT

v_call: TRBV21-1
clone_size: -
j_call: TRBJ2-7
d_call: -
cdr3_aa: CASSKRTGSLFYEQYF
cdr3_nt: TGTGCCAGCAGCAAACGGACAGGGTCGTTGTTCTACGAGCAGTACTTC

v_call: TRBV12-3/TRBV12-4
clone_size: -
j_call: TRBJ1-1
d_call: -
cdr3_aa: CASSLWSGTSGDTEAFF
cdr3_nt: TGTGCCAGCAGTTTATGGAGCGGGACCTCGGGGGACACTGAAGCTTTCTTT

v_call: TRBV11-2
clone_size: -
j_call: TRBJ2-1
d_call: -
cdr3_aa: CASSPRVGPNEQFF
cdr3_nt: TGTGCCAGCAGCCCGCGCGTAGGCCCCAATGAGCAGTTCTTC

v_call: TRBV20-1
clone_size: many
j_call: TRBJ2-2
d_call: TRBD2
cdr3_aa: CSARTSGGSGTGELFF
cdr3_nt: TGCAGTGCAAGGACTAGCGGGGGGTCCGGGACCGGGGAGCTGTTTTTT

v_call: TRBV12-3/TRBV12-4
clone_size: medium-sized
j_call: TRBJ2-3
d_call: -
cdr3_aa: CASSLGGVGDTQYF
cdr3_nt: TGTGCCAGCAGTTTGGGCGGGGTAGGGGATACGCAGTATTTT

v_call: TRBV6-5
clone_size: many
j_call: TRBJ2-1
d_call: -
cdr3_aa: CASKRAGSYNEQFF
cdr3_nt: TGTGCCAGCAAAAGGGCAGGGTCCTACAATGAGCAGTTCTTC

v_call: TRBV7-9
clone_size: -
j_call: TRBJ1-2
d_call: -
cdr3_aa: CANENVNPKEPADYGYTF
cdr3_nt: TGTGCCAACGAGAATGTAAATCCTAAAGAACCCGCGGACTATGGCTACACCTTC

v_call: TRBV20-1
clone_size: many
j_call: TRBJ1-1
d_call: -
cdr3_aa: CSANRNTEAFF
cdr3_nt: TGCAGTGCTAACAGGAACACTGAAGCTTTCTTT

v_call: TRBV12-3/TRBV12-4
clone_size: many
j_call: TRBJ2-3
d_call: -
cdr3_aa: CASSSAPGVNDTQYF
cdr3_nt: TGTGCCAGCAGTTCCGCCCCAGGGGTCAACGATACGCAGTATTTT

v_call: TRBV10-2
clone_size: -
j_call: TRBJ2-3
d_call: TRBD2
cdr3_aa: CASRPAVAGEADTQYF
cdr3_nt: TGCGCCAGCAGGCCAGCTGTAGCGGGCGAGGCGGATACGCAGTATTTT

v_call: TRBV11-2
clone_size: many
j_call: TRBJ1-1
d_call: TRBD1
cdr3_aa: CASSLAPLTRDRVYRDTEAFF
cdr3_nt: TGTGCCAGCAGCTTAGCCCCTCTGACCCGGGACAGGGTCTATCGGGACACTGAAGCTTTCTTT

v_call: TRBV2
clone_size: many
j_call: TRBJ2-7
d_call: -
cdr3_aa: CASSYSYEQYF
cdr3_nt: TGTGCCAGCAGCTACTCCTACGAGCAGTACTTC

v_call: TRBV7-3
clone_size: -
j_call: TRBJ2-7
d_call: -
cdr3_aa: CASSPSLGGYEQYF
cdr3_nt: TGTGCCAGCAGCCCCTCCTTGGGTGGCTACGAGCAGTACTTC

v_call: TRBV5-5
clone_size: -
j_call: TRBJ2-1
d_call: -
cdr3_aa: CASGLGGEGYNEQFF
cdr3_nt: TGTGCCAGCGGTTTGGGTGGAGAAGGCTACAATGAGCAGTTCTTC

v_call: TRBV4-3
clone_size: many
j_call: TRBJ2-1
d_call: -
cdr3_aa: CASSRSPNSYNEQFF
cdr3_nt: TGCGCCAGCAGCCGCAGTCCCAACTCTTACAATGAGCAGTTCTTC

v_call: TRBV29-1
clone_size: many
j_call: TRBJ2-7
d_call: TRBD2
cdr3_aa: CSVVLAGFPPEQYF
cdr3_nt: TGCAGCGTTGTCCTAGCGGGGTTTCCCCCAGAGCAGTACTTC

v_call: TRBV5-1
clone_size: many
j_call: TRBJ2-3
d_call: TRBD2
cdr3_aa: CASSSGLAPDLQYF
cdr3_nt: TGCGCCAGCAGTTCCGGACTAGCGCCCGACCTGCAGTATTTT

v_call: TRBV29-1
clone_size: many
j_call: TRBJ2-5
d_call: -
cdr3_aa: CSVKQGLQETQYF
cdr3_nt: TGCAGCGTTAAACAGGGACTCCAAGAGACCCAGTACTTC

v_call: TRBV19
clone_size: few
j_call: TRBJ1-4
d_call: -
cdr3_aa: CASSNEVSSGKLFF
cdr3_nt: TGTGCCAGTAGTAATGAGGTTTCGAGTGGAAAACTGTTTTTT

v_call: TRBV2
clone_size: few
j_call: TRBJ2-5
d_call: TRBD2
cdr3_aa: CASSEALLAGFETQYF
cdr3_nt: TGTGCCAGCAGTGAAGCTTTACTAGCGGGGTTTGAGACCCAGTACTTC

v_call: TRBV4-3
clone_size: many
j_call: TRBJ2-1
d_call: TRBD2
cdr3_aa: CASSQEPSGYNEQFF
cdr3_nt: TGCGCCAGCAGCCAAGAACCTAGCGGGTACAATGAGCAGTTCTTC

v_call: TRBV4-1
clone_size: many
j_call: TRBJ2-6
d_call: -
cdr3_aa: CASSFRGPSSGANVLTF
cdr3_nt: TGCGCCAGCAGCTTCAGGGGCCCGAGCTCTGGGGCCAACGTCCTGACTTTC

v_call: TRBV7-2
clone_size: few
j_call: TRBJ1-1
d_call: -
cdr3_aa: CASSSQMNTEAFF
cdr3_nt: TGTGCCAGCAGCTCCCAGATGAACACTGAAGCTTTCTTT

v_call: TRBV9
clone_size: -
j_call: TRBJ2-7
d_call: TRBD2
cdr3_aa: CASSVSSGSYEQYF
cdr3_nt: TGTGCCAGCAGCGTATCTAGCGGGAGCTACGAGCAGTACTTC

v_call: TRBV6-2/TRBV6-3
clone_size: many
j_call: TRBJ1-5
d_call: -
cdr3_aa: CASSLTGLTHNQPQHF
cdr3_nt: TGTGCCAGCAGTCTTACTGGACTCACGCACAATCAGCCCCAGCATTTT

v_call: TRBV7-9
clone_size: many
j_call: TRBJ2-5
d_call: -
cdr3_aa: CASSFEGGPETQYF
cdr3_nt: TGTGCCAGCAGCTTTGAGGGGGGGCCGGAGACCCAGTACTTC

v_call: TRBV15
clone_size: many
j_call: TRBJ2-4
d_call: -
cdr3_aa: CATSREGGWAKNIQYF
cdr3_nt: TGTGCCACCAGCAGAGAGGGTGGCTGGGCCAAAAACATTCAGTACTTC

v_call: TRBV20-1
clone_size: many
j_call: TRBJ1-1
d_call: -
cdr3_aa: CSAPRDGNTEAFF
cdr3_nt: TGCAGTGCCCCAAGGGACGGGAACACTGAAGCTTTCTTT

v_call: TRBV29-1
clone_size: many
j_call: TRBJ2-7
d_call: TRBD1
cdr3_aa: CSVRNRDSGYEQYF
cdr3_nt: TGCAGCGTTCGAAACAGGGACAGTGGCTACGAGCAGTACTTC

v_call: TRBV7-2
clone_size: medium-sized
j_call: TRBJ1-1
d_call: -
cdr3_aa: CASSLAPSTEAFF
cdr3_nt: TGTGCCAGCAGCTTAGCCCCGAGCACTGAAGCTTTCTTT

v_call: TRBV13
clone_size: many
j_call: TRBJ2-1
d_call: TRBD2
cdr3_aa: CASHDGGTKYNEQFF
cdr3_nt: TGTGCCAGCCACGACGGGGGGACCAAATACAATGAGCAGTTCTTC

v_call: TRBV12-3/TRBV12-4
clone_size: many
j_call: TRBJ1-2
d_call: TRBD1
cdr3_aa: CASSFTGQGVGGYTF
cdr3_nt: TGTGCCAGCAGTTTCACGGGACAGGGGGTCGGGGGCTACACCTTC

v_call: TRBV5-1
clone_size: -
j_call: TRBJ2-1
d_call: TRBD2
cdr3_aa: CASSLAGLAGAYNEQFF
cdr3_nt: TGCGCCAGCAGCTTGGCCGGTTTAGCGGGAGCGTACAATGAGCAGTTCTTC

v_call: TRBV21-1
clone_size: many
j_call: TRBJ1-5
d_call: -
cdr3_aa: CASWADGNQPQHF
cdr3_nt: -

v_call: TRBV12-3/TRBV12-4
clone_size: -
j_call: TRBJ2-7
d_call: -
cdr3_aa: CASSPSGGRGEQYF
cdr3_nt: TGTGCCAGCAGTCCGTCGGGCGGGCGGGGCGAGCAGTACTTC

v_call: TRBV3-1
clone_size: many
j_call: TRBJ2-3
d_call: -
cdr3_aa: CASSQVTTDTQYF
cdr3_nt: TGTGCCAGCAGCCAAGTAACGACAGATACGCAGTATTTT

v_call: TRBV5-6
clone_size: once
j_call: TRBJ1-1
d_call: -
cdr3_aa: CASSIMGTAGAFF
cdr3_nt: TGTGCCAGCAGTATAATGGGGACCGCGGGCGCTTTCTTT

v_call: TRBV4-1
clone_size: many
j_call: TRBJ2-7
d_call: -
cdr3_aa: CASSQDGADYEQYF
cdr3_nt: TGCGCCAGCAGCCAAGACGGGGCGGATTACGAGCAGTACTTC

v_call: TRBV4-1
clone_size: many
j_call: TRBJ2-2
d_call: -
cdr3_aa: CASSQEGGQPNTGELFF
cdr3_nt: TGCGCCAGCAGCCAAGAAGGGGGGCAGCCCAACACCGGGGAGCTGTTTTTT

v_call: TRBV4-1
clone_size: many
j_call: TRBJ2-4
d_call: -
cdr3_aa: CASSQDPGDAKNIQYF
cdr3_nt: TGCGCCAGCAGCCAAGATCCGGGGGACGCCAAAAACATTCAGTACTTC